One and the same sample provided the 18 T cell receptor beta chains below, sequenced in a study of blood T cell repertoires in COVID-19. Profiling relied on immunoSEQ multiplex PCR, and the TCRdb table lists in-frame clones only, not all of them. The sample consists of 130,000 to 150,000 clones, roughly four fifths of them appearing once. Sequencing input: peripheral blood. These TCRs come from a woman older than 75 in a cohort sampled during active or convalescent COVID-19.

The chain carries TRBV4-1 and TRBJ2-2; D is unclear. The germline V gene encodes CDR1 MGHRA and CDR2 YSYEKL. Trimming pared 0 bases from V and 1 base from J, leaving 9 bases between. This CDR3 is 16 amino acids long. CDR3 coding DNA: TGCGCCAGCAGCCAAGAAGTCTGGAGGAACACCGGGGAGCTGTTTTTT. This gives the protein CASSQEVWRNTGELFF.

The chain is built from TRBV12-3 or TRBV12-4 and TRBJ2-5; weak D call: TRBD1 (6 bases). Trimming removed 6 bases at V and 2 bases at J, with 10 bases between. The CDR3 extends over 13 amino acids. The CDR3 DNA reads TGTGCCAGCAGGTGGACAGTACAAGAGACCCAGTACTTC. This gives the protein CASRWTVQETQYF.

The V call is TRBV2, the J call TRBJ2-7; no firm D call. Trimming stripped 2 bases from V and 2 bases from J, with 4 bases between. This CDR3 comprises 12 residues. Germline V gives CDR1 SNHLY, CDR2 FYNNEI. CDR3: CASSEYAYEQYV. The CDR3 bases are TGTGCCAGCAGTGAATATGCCTACGAGCAGTACGTC.

The chain links TRBV7-8 to TRBJ2-5; no firm D call. CDR3 size: 11 residues. With 7 bases removed from V and 5 bases from J, the gap between germline ends came to 8 bases. Germline V gene sequence: CDR1 SGHVS, CDR2 FQNEAQ. The CDR3 protein is CASTYGETQYF. As DNA, the CDR3 is TGTGCCAGCACCTACGGGGAGACCCAGTACTTC. The full variable domain, completed using reference TRBV7-8 and TRBJ2-5, is GAGVSQSPRYKVAKRGQDVALRCDPISGHVSLFWYQQALGQGPEFLTYFQNEAQLDKSGLPSDRFFAERPEGSVSTLKIQRTQQEDSAVYLCASTYGETQYFGPGTRLLVL.

The genes are TRBV7-2 and TRBJ1-4; D may be TRBD1 (5 bases). Trimming stripped 5 bases from V and 8 bases from J, with 21 bases between. The CDR3 sequence is 16 residues long. Germline values: CDR1 SGHTA, CDR2 FQGNSA. The CDR3 DNA follows: TGTGCCAGCAGCCTAATTTGGGACTTCCCCGAGGAAAAACTGTTTTTT. This sequence encodes CASSLIWDFPEEKLFF.

This rearrangement joins TRBV7-2 to TRBJ2-1; D possibly corresponds to TRBD1 (5 bases). This CDR3 contains 13 residues. Germline CDR1 and CDR2: SGHTA and FQGNSA. The ends were cut back, 4 bases at V and 2 bases at J, with 6 bases in the middle. The CDR3 sequence is CASSSRAYNEQFF. The DNA for the CDR3 is TGTGCCAGCAGCTCCAGGGCCTACAATGAGCAGTTCTTC.

This chain joins TRBV28 and TRBJ1-4; TRBD1 agrees at 8 bases. Germline-derived CDR1 and CDR2 are MDHEN and SYDVKM. V shed 10 bases and J 0 bases; nucleotides not matched to a gene: 7. CDR3 size: 15 residues. In DNA, the CDR3 is TGTGCCACCGGACAGGGAGGAGCAACTAATGAAAAACTGTTTTTT. Translating it yields CATGQGGATNEKLFF.

The chain is built from TRBV7-2 and TRBJ2-1; perhaps TRBD1 as D (6 bases). Germline V gene sequence: CDR1 SGHTA, CDR2 FQGNSA. The V and J ends lost 3 bases and 4 bases respectively, with 16 bases between them. The CDR3 has 16 residues. The CDR3 here is CASSLHRDNYYNEQFF. CDR3 in DNA: TGTGCCAGCAGCTTGCACCGGGACAACTATTACAATGAGCAGTTCTTC.

V is TRBV14 and J is TRBJ1-1; D remains unclear. Trimming shortened V by 1 base and J by 4 bases, and 7 bases separated the two germline ends. From germline, CDR1 is SGHDN and CDR2 FVKESK. This CDR3 spans 13 amino acids. Here the CDR3 DNA reads TGTGCCAGCAGCCAAGGGCGGGGCACTGAAGCTTTCTTT. It encodes CASSQGRGTEAFF.

The rearrangement links TRBV5-1 to TRBJ2-2, with 8 nucleotides matching TRBD1. In germline, CDR1 is SGHRS, CDR2 YFSETQ. V gave up 3 bases and J gave up 0 bases; unmatched junction bases: 4. The CDR3 spans 16 residues. CDR3 nucleotide sequence: TGCGCCAGCAGCTCTATGACAGGGGCGAACACCGGGGAGCTGTTTTTT. Amino acid sequence: CASSSMTGANTGELFF.

The table lists this clone with a few counts. This chain links TRBV7-8 with TRBJ2-3, with a possible D match to TRBD1 (7 bases). The CDR3 is 15 amino acids. V was cut by 5 bases and J by 2 bases, with 14 bases left in between. The germline CDR1 and CDR2 sequences are SGHVS and FQNEAQ. The CDR3 DNA is TGTGCCAGCAGCCCGCGGGACAGCTTCACAGATACGCAGTATTTT. As protein: CASSPRDSFTDTQYF.

The chain uses TRBV27 and TRBJ1-1, with 9 bases that match TRBD1. The ends lost 4 bases at V and 1 base at J; junction bases unmatched: 7. The CDR3 is 16 amino acids. Germline V lookup: CDR1 MNHEY, CDR2 SMNVEV (reference sequence). This CDR3 is CASSYSTGQGNTEAFF. The CDR3 nucleotides read TGTGCCAGCAGTTATAGCACGGGACAGGGGAACACTGAAGCTTTCTTT.

The J gene is TRBJ1-5, the V gene TRBV9, with no clear D. Germline assignment: CDR1 SGDLS and CDR2 YYNGEE. The CDR3 is 16 amino acids. V was shortened by 10 bases and J by 2 bases, with 22 bases between the two germline ends. The CDR3 loop is CAGKGPTGWGNQPQHF. The CDR3 DNA sequence: TGTGCCGGAAAAGGGCCGACGGGATGGGGCAATCAGCCCCAGCATTTT.

The chain has TRBV2 and TRBJ1-2; 7 bases match TRBD1. Germline CDR1 is SNHLY and CDR2 is FYNNEI. This CDR3 has 12 amino acids. The ends lost 5 bases at V and 12 bases at J; junction bases unmatched: 9. The CDR3 nucleotides are TGTGCCAGCAGTCAACGACAGGGTAGGGACACCTTC. Amino acids: CASSQRQGRDTF.

This chain links TRBV4-1 with TRBJ1-2; D call uncertain. Germline V gene data show CDR1 as MGHRA and CDR2 as YSYEKL. V was cut by 2 bases and J by 3 bases, with 13 bases left in between. This CDR3 comprises 15 residues. The CDR3 is CASSQSLREDYGYTF. Written as DNA, the CDR3 is TGCGCCAGCAGCCAATCCTTGAGGGAGGACTATGGCTACACCTTC.

This chain connects TRBV7-2 to TRBJ2-5; TRBD2 matches at 15 bases. CDR1 is SGHTA and CDR2 is FQGNSA in the germline V gene. The CDR3 loop spans 16 amino acids. Trimming cost V 5 bases and J 2 bases; bases outside gene matches: 3. This chain's CDR3 is CASSRTSGGDQETQYF. The CDR3 coding sequence is TGTGCCAGCAGCCGGACTAGCGGGGGGGATCAAGAGACCCAGTACTTC.

This clone was seen a handful of times. V usage is TRBV4-3 and J usage is TRBJ1-6, with D perhaps TRBD1 (6 bases). The CDR3 loop spans 15 amino acids. Germline V gene sequence: CDR1 LGHNA, CDR2 YSLEER. Trimming stripped 2 bases from V and 9 bases from J, with 14 bases between. The CDR3 nucleotides read TGCGCCAGCAGCCAAATACAGGGAACAGGTTCACCCCTCCACTTT. This encodes CASSQIQGTGSPLHF.

The V call is TRBV7-3, the J call TRBJ1-1, with D possibly being TRBD1 (6 bases). V gave up 5 bases and J gave up 1 base, with 17 bases separating them. The CDR3 is made up of 16 amino acids. Germline V gene data show CDR1 as SGHTA and CDR2 as FQGTGA. The CDR3 here is CASSEGGRRENTEAFF. In DNA, the CDR3 is TGTGCCAGCAGCGAGGGGGGGCGGAGGGAGAACACTGAAGCTTTCTTT.